A single sample gave rise to the 22 T cell receptor beta chains below, sequenced in a study of TIL therapy for anti-PD-1-resistant metastatic lung cancer. Time point specified: pre-treatment sample, taken before nivolumab and TIL therapy. The tumor samples were excised metastases, mostly pleural nodules or supraclavicular lymph nodes. The immunoSEQ assay was v3. Assay used: immunoSEQ multiplex PCR; TCRdb lists only in-frame clones, some missing. The table lists approximately 95,000 clones, about three fifths of them singletons, with roughly 9.7% in the top ten. Sequencing used tumor tissue, obtained at baseline. The receptors stem from a person aged 25-85 years with non-small cell lung cancer.

The V call is TRBV28, the J call TRBJ1-2, with 7 bases matching TRBD1. CDR1 MDHEN and CDR2 SYDVKM come from the germline V gene. J gave up 4 bases and V 4 bases, and 3 bases lay outside the gene matches. This CDR3 is 13 amino acids long. CDR3 residues: CASSSDRVYGYTF. The CDR3 coding sequence is TGTGCCAGCAGTTCCGACAGGGTCTATGGCTACACCTTC.

This chain connects TRBV28 to TRBJ2-3, with a possible D match to TRBD1 (6 bases). Trimming removed 2 bases from V and 4 bases from J, with 16 bases in between. CDR1 and CDR2 from the germline V gene are MDHEN and SYDVKM. The CDR3 spans 16 residues. Written as DNA, the CDR3 is TGTGCCAGCAGTTTAAGCGACAGGATTAGTGCAGATACGCAGTATTTT. It encodes CASSLSDRISADTQYF.

V and J are TRBV2 and TRBJ2-3, with 8 bases aligning to TRBD1. The CDR3 contains 15 residues. The V segment lost 4 bases and the J segment 2 bases; nucleotides outside the gene matches: 5. Germline CDR1 reads SNHLY; CDR2 reads FYNNEI. The CDR3 DNA reads as TGTGCCAGCAGTGTTGGGACAGGAGTCACAGATACGCAGTATTTT. As protein: CASSVGTGVTDTQYF.

The CDR3 here is CASSQEESCQRGLQETQYF. CDR3 coding DNA: TGTGCCAGCAGCCAAGAGGAAAGTTGTCAGCGGGGGCTACAAGAGACCCAGTACTTC. The gene calls are TRBV3-1 (or the pseudogene TRBV3-2) and TRBJ2-5; 8 positions match TRBD2. CDR3 length: 19 residues. V was clipped by 0 bases and J by 2 bases; unmatched bases: 14. Germline V lookup: CDR1 LGHDT, CDR2 YNNKEL (reference sequence).

J is TRBJ1-1 and V is TRBV19; D not certain. CDR1 and CDR2 from the germline V gene are LNHDA and SQIVND (reference sequence). V lost 8 bases and J lost 4, with 8 bases in between. This CDR3 is built from 11 residues. Here the CDR3 DNA reads TGTGCCAGTGGGGAGATCACTGAAGCTTTCTTT. As protein: CASGEITEAFF.

This clone was counted ten times or more. The CDR3 sequence: CASSLDWGGTEAFF. CDR3 nucleotide sequence: TGTGCCAGCAGCTTAGATTGGGGTGGCACTGAAGCTTTCTTT. This chain connects TRBV7-9 to TRBJ1-1; the D is unclear. The CDR3 is made up of 14 amino acids. Germline CDR1 is SEHNR and CDR2 is FQNEAQ (reference sequence). Trimming took off 1 base at V and 4 bases at J, with 10 bases between the two ends.

The J gene is TRBJ1-6, the V gene TRBV5-4; D may be TRBD1 (6 bases). The CDR3 is 15 amino acids. V lost 0 bases, J lost 10 bases, and 14 bases lay in between. CDR1 SGHNT and CDR2 YYREEE come from the germline V gene (reference sequence). The CDR3 here is CASSLEGGVGSPLHF. Written as DNA, the CDR3 is TGTGCCAGCAGCTTGGAGGGGGGGGTAGGATCACCCCTCCACTTT.

CDR3 loop: CASSPATGGLAFFYNEQFF. The DNA for the CDR3 is TGTGCCAGCAGCCCAGCGACAGGAGGACTGGCCTTCTTTTACAATGAGCAGTTCTTC. V and J are TRBV14 and TRBJ2-1, with a weak D call TRBD1 (6 bases). This CDR3 contains 19 residues. The germline gives CDR1 SGHDN, CDR2 FVKESK. Trimming removed 4 bases from V and 4 bases from J, with 26 bases in between.

The chain combines TRBV19 with TRBJ1-6; D not resolved. This CDR3 has 13 amino acids. CDR1 and CDR2 (germline): LNHDA, SQIVND (reference sequence). The ends were cut back, 5 bases at V and 13 bases at J, with 15 bases in the middle. CDR3 sequence (DNA): TGTGCCAGTAGTGACCGGGCCTCAGATCCCCTCCACTTT. Encoded protein: CASSDRASDPLHF.

V usage is TRBV30 and J usage is TRBJ2-7; tentative D call: TRBD2 (5 bases). The CDR3 loop spans 13 amino acids. V was pared by 1 base and J by 6 bases, with 13 bases between. From germline, CDR1 is GTSNPN and CDR2 SVGIG (reference sequence). CDR3 sequence (DNA): TGTGCCTGGAGTGCCCGGACTCTATCCGAGCAGTACTTC. Amino acids: CAWSARTLSEQYF.

The V and J genes are TRBV6-2 or TRBV6-3 and TRBJ2-7, with a weak D call TRBD1 (5 bases). This CDR3 has 13 amino acids. Trimming removed 5 bases from V and 5 bases from J, with 13 bases in between. Germline CDR1 is MNHEY and CDR2 is SVGEGT. CDR3 residues: CASSRAGIHEQYF. The CDR3 coding sequence is TGTGCCAGCAGTCGGGCAGGGATCCACGAGCAGTACTTC.

This chain uses TRBV6-6 with TRBJ2-3, with D possibly matching TRBD2 (6 bases). This CDR3 has 14 residues. Germline V gives CDR1 MNHNY, CDR2 SVGAGI (reference sequence). V lost 2 bases and J lost 0, with 6 bases in between. CDR3 nucleotide sequence: TGTGCCAGCAGTTACGCGGGAAGCACAGATACGCAGTATTTT. The encoded protein is CASSYAGSTDTQYF.

This sequence joins TRBV6-5 and TRBJ2-3; 9 bases match TRBD2. Losses at the gene ends were 2 bases for V and 2 bases for J; bases not matched to a gene: 5. The germline gives CDR1 MNHEY, CDR2 SVGAGI. This CDR3 region has 16 residues. CDR3 protein: CASSYIAGGPTDTQYF. In DNA, the CDR3 is TGTGCCAGCAGTTACATTGCGGGGGGGCCCACAGATACGCAGTATTTT.

This clone came up once. The V call is TRBV28, the J call TRBJ1-4, with TRBD1 as a possible D gene (5 bases). The CDR3 is 15 residues long. The V end lost 3 bases, the J end lost 0 bases, and 8 bases lay between the germline ends. Germline V lookup: CDR1 MDHEN, CDR2 SYDVKM. CDR3 nucleotide sequence: TGTGCCAGCAGTTTTCTGACAGCAACTAATGAAAAACTGTTTTTT. Its protein is CASSFLTATNEKLFF.

This clone was counted at least ten times. This chain links TRBV7-6 with TRBJ1-1; weak D call: TRBD1 (5 bases). The CDR3 extends over 13 amino acids. The germline V and J ends were trimmed by 6 bases and 3 bases, with 11 bases remaining between them. CDR1 SGHVS and CDR2 FNYEAQ come from the germline V gene. CDR3 sequence (DNA): TGTGCCAGCAGGATAGACAGATACACTGAAGCTTTCTTT. Translation gives CASRIDRYTEAFF.

The chain is built from TRBV5-5 and TRBJ2-5; 10 bases are a match to TRBD2. Trimming removed 1 base from V and 4 bases from J; junction bases left unmatched: 4. Per the germline V gene, CDR1 is SGHKS and CDR2 is YYEKEE (reference sequence). The CDR3 covers 15 residues. CDR3 bases: TGTGCCAGCAGCTTGCTAGCGGGAGTTCTAGAGACCCAGTACTTC. It is translated as CASSLLAGVLETQYF.

The chain couples TRBV7-2 to TRBJ2-7, with 7 positions matching TRBD1. The CDR3 runs 14 residues. Germline CDR1 and CDR2: SGHTA and FQGNSA. J gave up 7 bases and V 5 bases, and 11 bases lay outside the gene matches. CDR3 bases: TGTGCCAGCAGCCCTGACAGGGCCCCTCGGGAGCAGTACTTC. Protein product: CASSPDRAPREQYF.

This clone was picked up one time. CDR3 sequence reads: CASSLAVAGNKEKLFF. CDR3 coding DNA: TGTGCCAGCAGCTTAGCGGTGGCAGGGAACAAGGAAAAACTGTTTTTT. The rearrangement joins TRBV7-6 to TRBJ1-4, with D maybe TRBD1 (5 bases). Between the trimmed V and J ends, which lost 0 bases and 8 bases, there was a span of 16 bases. The CDR3 extends over 16 amino acids. Germline V gene data show CDR1 as SGHVS and CDR2 as FNYEAQ.

This clone was detected only once. The chain links TRBV19 to TRBJ1-1, with 8 bases that match TRBD1. In germline, CDR1 is LNHDA, CDR2 SQIVND (reference sequence). The V segment lost 4 bases and the J segment 4 bases; nucleotides outside the gene matches: 8. The CDR3 sequence is 15 residues long. In nucleotides, the CDR3 is TGTGCCAGTAGTAAGACAGGGGTGGAACGCACTGAAGCTTTCTTT. Residues: CASSKTGVERTEAFF.

This clone has ten or more counts. The chain recombines TRBV7-2 with TRBJ2-1; TRBD2 matches 10 bases. The CDR3 loop spans 16 amino acids. The V gene's germline CDR1 is SGHTA and CDR2 FQGNSA. V shed 4 bases and J 6 bases; nucleotides not matched to a gene: 9. CDR3 amino acids: CASSSGTSASANEQFF. CDR3 in DNA: TGTGCCAGCAGCTCCGGGACTAGCGCCAGCGCCAATGAGCAGTTCTTC.

This clone was detected many times. This chain uses TRBV30 with TRBJ2-2; D not certain. Germline V CDR1 and CDR2: GTSNPN, SVGIG (reference sequence). The V end lost 2 bases, the J end lost 0 bases, and 19 bases lay between the germline ends. This CDR3 is 18 amino acids long. Here the CDR3 reads CAWSLRFRRIPNTGELFF. CDR3 nucleotides: TGTGCCTGGAGTCTACGGTTCCGCAGGATTCCGAACACCGGGGAGCTGTTTTTT.

The chain has TRBV19 and TRBJ1-5; TRBD1 aligns across 8 bases. Per germline, CDR1 LNHDA and CDR2 SQIVND (reference sequence). The CDR3 extends over 16 amino acids. The ends lost 7 bases at V and 2 bases at J; junction bases unmatched: 10. DNA of the CDR3: TGTGCCAGTACCCTCGGACAGGGTCGGGGCAATCAGCCCCAGCATTTT. It yields the protein CASTLGQGRGNQPQHF.